This TCR beta chain was retrieved from a study of cytomegalovirus exposure and HLA in healthy donors. Study background: Researchers found that less than 90% of 398 genotyped donors fell within the Caucasian-associated ancestry cluster. Study-level findings and limits: According to an earlier analysis, most TCR beta V segments yielded productive rearrangements about 90% or about 30% of the time. Three of the chains that were CMV-associated were confirmed in vitro to be specific for CMV antigens. In a later analysis, TCR beta V- and J-gene trimming was associated with a missense DCLRE1C variant.

This CDR3 is 14 amino acids long. J lost 5 bases, V lost 9 bases, and 12 bases had no gene match. Germline V lookup: CDR1 SEHNR, CDR2 FQNEAQ (reference sequence). Primers for the PCR totalled 60 Vbeta and 13 Jbeta. The table came from immunoSEQ multiplex PCR; TCRdb's copy has only in-frame clones and leaves some out. The table has roughly 130,000 clones, over 60% seen once; the top ten hold just over 1%. A remark on this clone: As yet, its antigen is unknown.

This chain links TRBV7-9 with TRBJ2-5; TRBD1 matches 7 bases. Sequenced input: PBMCs. The receptor was isolated from a human donor in good health. The CDR3 loop reads CASDNRQGWETQYF. In DNA form, the CDR3 reads TGTGCCAGTGATAATCGACAGGGTTGGGAGACCCAGTACTTC.